The clone carrying this T cell receptor beta chain was counted only a few times. Its target is unknown. The sample belongs to a study of cytomegalovirus exposure and HLA in healthy donors. Study-wide points: According to the study, about 180 TCR beta chains were cytomegalovirus-associated.

The PCR ran on 60 Vbeta and 13 Jbeta primers. Only in-frame clones appear in the TCRdb table, and some are missing; sequencing was by immunoSEQ multiplex PCR. The sample contains about 94,000 clones, around four fifths of which appear only once. V was shortened by 7 bases and J by 1 base, with 7 bases between the two germline ends. This CDR3 contains 12 residues. Germline V gene data show CDR1 as SNHLY and CDR2 as FYNNEI. The chain links TRBV2 to TRBJ1-1, with D unclear. Material for sequencing was PBMCs. The receptor comes from a man aged 35-49 years in good health and CMV-seropositive. Here the CDR3 DNA reads TGTGCCAGCAAAGCGAGGAACACTGAAGCTTTCTTT. Its translation is CASKARNTEAFF.